The 14 T cell receptor beta chains below were found in one sample sequenced in a study of blood T cells in healthy people across ages. The authors ran a second PCR of about 7 to 12 cycles using a sample-barcoded 5' primer and a J-beta primer mix. In TCRdb, the 5' RACE reads were re-called with MiXCR into one record per CDR3 protein. This sample carries approximately 1,000,000 distinct CDR3 sequences, about two fifths of them seen once, and the ten largest clones take roughly 14%. The sequenced sample was blood. The receptors here all came from a young man in good health.

The chain uses TRBV12-3 or TRBV12-4 and TRBJ2-7; D remains ambiguous. CDR3 length: 14 amino acids. V was cut by 6 bases and J by 2 bases, with 14 bases left in between. CDR3 amino acids: CASSLSILTYEQYF. The CDR3 bases are TGTGCCAGCAGCCTCTCTATACTAACCTACGAGCAGTACTTC.

The CDR3 protein is CAISLLGLAGRETQYF. CDR3 coding DNA: TGTGCCATCAGCTTATTGGGACTAGCGGGGAGAGAGACCCAGTACTTC. The rearrangement uses TRBV10-3 and TRBJ2-5; TRBD2 matches 13 bases. The germline V gene encodes CDR1 ENHRY and CDR2 SYGVKD. V shed 6 bases and J 4 bases; nucleotides not matched to a gene: 8. CDR3 length: 16 residues.

This clonotype has a handful of counts. A much bigger clone sits one base away, suggesting this may be a read error. The chain couples TRBV5-6 to TRBJ2-7; D call uncertain. This CDR3 spans 14 amino acids. Germline CDR1 reads SGHDT; CDR2 reads YYEEEE. The V and J ends lost 0 bases and 7 bases respectively, with 14 bases between them. CDR3 region: CASSLGQFYNEQYF. The CDR3 coding sequence is TGTGCCAGCAGCTTGGGTCAATTCTACAATGAGCAGTACTTC.

Worth noting for this clonotype: Given a much more abundant clone one base away, this may be a read error. The chain employs TRBV5-1 and TRBJ2-1; TRBD1 is a possible D gene (5 bases). The CDR3 is 14 residues long. The V end lost 1 base, the J end lost 13 bases, and 18 bases lay between the germline ends. The germline V gene has CDR1 SGHRS and CDR2 YFSETQ. This chain's CDR3 is CASSLNPGQETQFF. The CDR3 DNA sequence: TGCGCCAGCAGCTTGAATCCAGGGCAAGAGACCCAGTTCTTC.

Concerning this clonotype itself: This may arise from a read error, as a much more abundant clone is one base away. J is TRBJ2-3 and V is TRBV5-1; 10 bases line up with TRBD2. In germline, CDR1 is SGHRS, CDR2 YFSETQ. This CDR3 contains 17 residues. The CDR3 nucleotides read TGCGTCAGCAGCTTGGCCCGGACTAGCGGAACCACAGATACGCAGTATTTT. It is translated as CVSSLARTSGTTDTQYF.

The V gene is TRBV9, the J gene TRBJ1-2, with 10 bases matching TRBD1. The ends lost 0 bases at V and 10 bases at J; junction bases unmatched: 3. CDR1 SGDLS and CDR2 YYNGEE come from the germline V gene. This CDR3 contains 13 residues. CDR3 sequence: CASSVGDRGVYTF. CDR3 DNA sequence: TGTGCCAGCAGCGTAGGGGACAGGGGAGTCTACACCTTC.

This clonotype was observed a few times. The chain has TRBV27 and TRBJ1-1; no clear D. Germline CDR1 is MNHEY and CDR2 is SMNVEV (reference sequence). The CDR3 is 14 amino acids. With 5 bases removed from V and 4 bases from J, the gap between germline ends came to 14 bases. The CDR3 DNA is TGTGCCAGCAGTGTGGAGGGTCGCGGCACTGAAGCTTTCTTT. It encodes CASSVEGRGTEAFF.

This clonotype appeared a few times. In DNA form, the CDR3 reads TGCGCCAGCAGCATCGGACAGGGCAATACTAACTATGGCTACACCTTC. It yields the protein CASSIGQGNTNYGYTF. The genes are TRBV5-1 and TRBJ1-2; 8 positions agree with TRBD1. Germline V lookup: CDR1 SGHRS, CDR2 YFSETQ. This CDR3 comprises 16 residues. V was clipped by 4 bases and J by 0 bases; unmatched bases: 8.

This clonotype was seen a handful of times. The chain has TRBV4-3 and TRBJ2-1; the match to TRBD2 covers 7 bases. This CDR3 spans 15 amino acids. Germline CDR1 is LGHNA and CDR2 is YSLEER. The J segment lost 3 bases and the V segment lost 1 base, leaving 3 bases of the junction unmatched. The CDR3: CASSQAGGGYNEQFF. As DNA, the CDR3 is TGCGCCAGCAGCCAAGCGGGGGGTGGCTACAATGAGCAGTTCTTC.

The rearrangement joins TRBV25-1 to TRBJ2-1; 10 bases fit TRBD1. The end of the DNA fits TRBJ2-7 better, so the J call may be wrong. Germline CDR1 and CDR2: MGHDK and SYGVNS. This CDR3 comprises 15 residues. Written as DNA, the CDR3 is TGTGCCAGCAGTGATTCGACAGGGGGCTACAATGAGCAGTACTTC. As protein: CASSDSTGGYNEQYF.

For the CDR3, the DNA is TGTGCCAGCACGGGGGGCTTTGAGGAGACCCAGTACTTC. It translates to CASTGGFEETQYF. V usage is TRBV6-1 and J usage is TRBJ2-5; tentatively, D is TRBD2 (7 bases). Germline V gives CDR1 MNHNS, CDR2 SASEGT. Trimming took 7 bases from V and 5 from J, leaving 14 bases between them. The CDR3 loop spans 13 amino acids.

The chain recombines TRBV6-5 with TRBJ1-5; perhaps TRBD1 as D (5 bases). The V and J ends lost 6 bases and 2 bases respectively, with 14 bases between them. The CDR3 is 15 residues long. In germline, CDR1 is MNHEY, CDR2 SVGAGI. The chain's CDR3 is CASRPSGGRNQPQHF. The CDR3 DNA reads TGTGCCAGCAGACCGTCGGGGGGTCGCAATCAGCCCCAGCATTTT.

This clonotype was seen only a few times. This chain connects TRBV7-9 to TRBJ1-1; TRBD1 agrees at 7 bases. Per germline, CDR1 SEHNR and CDR2 FQNEAQ (reference sequence). With V trimmed by 5 bases and J by 0 bases, 6 bases remained unmatched. The CDR3 has 15 residues. DNA for the CDR3: TGTGCCAGCAGCGGCATACAGGGGATGAACACTGAAGCTTTCTTT. This sequence encodes CASSGIQGMNTEAFF. Drawing the rest from reference TRBV7-9 and TRBJ1-1, the complete variable domain is DTGVSQNPRHKITKRGQNVTFRCDPISEHNRLYWYRQTLGQGPEFLTYFQNEAQLEKSRLLSDRFSAERPKGSFSTLEIQRTEQGDSAMYLCASSGIQGMNTEAFFGQGTRLTVV.

V gene TRBV20-1 combines with J gene TRBJ1-4, with D possibly being TRBD1 (6 bases). This CDR3 spans 15 amino acids. V was clipped by 5 bases and J by 4 bases, with 17 bases between them. Germline assignment: CDR1 DFQATT and CDR2 SNEGSKA (reference sequence). In DNA, the CDR3 is TGCAGTGCTCCCCACTCCGGGGGCCTTAATGAAAAACTGTTTTTT. Its protein is CSAPHSGGLNEKLFF.